Listed here are 10 T cell receptor beta chains from one sample, sequenced in a study of chemoradiotherapy in HPV16-positive cancers (dated by TCRdb to between 2021 and 2024). Preparation of the library involved the immunoSEQ multiplex PCR assay. TCRdb's version of the immuneACCESS table is confined to in-frame rearrangements and falls short of the full clone set. An unresolved V gene accounts for under half of the shortfall where checked; the remainder is of unknown origin. The sample contains about 10,000 clones, 71% of them found a single time. Roughly 9% of the sample is held by the ten biggest clonotypes. This sample was obtained from a patient who underwent chemoradiotherapy. Every receptor here comes from a human donor with HPV-associated anogenital cancer.

The rearrangement joins TRBV18 to TRBJ2-1, with a tentative D call TRBD2 (6 bases). Trimming stripped 1 base from V and 5 bases from J, with 9 bases between. Germline V gene sequence: CDR1 KGHSH, CDR2 LQKENI. The CDR3 consists of 14 residues. CDR3 nucleotides: TGTGCCAGCTCACCACTAGCGGACAACAATGAGCAGTTCTTC. Translation: CASSPLADNNEQFF.

The chain combines TRBV7-9 with TRBJ1-1; D remains unclear. The length of the CDR3 is 12 residues. Trimming shortened V by 5 bases and J by 7 bases, and 11 bases separated the two germline ends. Germline V gene lookup returns CDR1 SEHNR and CDR2 FQNEAQ (reference sequence). The CDR3 DNA reads as TGTGCCAGCAGCGGTCGGGCAGTTGAAGCTTTCTTT. Its protein product is CASSGRAVEAFF.

The chain carries TRBV12-2 and TRBJ2-7. TRBV12-2 is a pseudogene segment. The CDR3 is 16 residues long. The CDR3 spells CASRSQGPRTPYEQYF. CDR3 bases: TGTGCAAGTCGCTCTCAGGGACCCAGGACTCCCTACGAGCAGTACTTC.

The rearrangement joins TRBV5-8 to TRBJ1-3; 7 bases align to TRBD1. V was clipped by 4 bases and J by 4 bases; unmatched bases: 8. Germline loops: CDR1 SGHTS, CDR2 YDEGEE. The CDR3 contains 15 residues. The CDR3 coding sequence is TGTGCCAGCAGCCCCCCGACAGGGTGGGGAAACACCATATATTTT. Translation: CASSPPTGWGNTIYF.

The chain joins TRBV21-1 to TRBJ2-1; TRBD2 reflects the table's D call only, with no check against the DNA. TRBV21-1 is a listed pseudogene. This CDR3 is 17 amino acids long. The chain's CDR3 is CASSGQSGASSYNEQFF. Here the CDR3 DNA reads TGTGCCAGCAGCGGCCAAAGCGGGGCCAGCTCCTACAATGAGCAGTTCTTC.

This clone was recorded a few times. This chain joins TRBV7-2 and TRBJ2-2; 8 positions agree with TRBD1. CDR3 length equals 16 residues. Germline lookup yields CDR1 SGHTA and CDR2 FQGNSA. With V trimmed by 5 bases and J by 5 bases, 10 bases remained unmatched. Written as DNA, the CDR3 is TGTGCCAGCAGCCTACCAGGGGGCGAGTCAACCGGGGAGCTGTTTTTT. This codes for CASSLPGGESTGELFF.

CDR3 in DNA: TGCGCCAGCAGCTTGGAATATTGGGGACTAGTGGTAGAGACCCAGTACTTC. Amino acids: CASSLEYWGLVVETQYF. The chain joins TRBV5-1 to TRBJ2-5, with TRBD2 identical over 8 bases. The CDR3 sequence is 17 residues long. Germline-derived CDR1 and CDR2 are SGHRS and YFSETQ. Trimming cost V 0 bases and J 4 bases; bases outside gene matches: 11.

This rearrangement joins TRBV6-5 to TRBJ2-7; a weak D match, TRBD1 (6 bases). Trimming stripped 8 bases from V and 4 bases from J, with 9 bases between. Germline loops: CDR1 MNHEY, CDR2 SVGAGI. The CDR3 runs to 11 residues. This CDR3 is CASGQGYEQYF. The DNA for the CDR3 is TGTGCCAGCGGTCAGGGGTACGAGCAGTACTTC.

The genes are TRBV10-2 and TRBJ1-2, with TRBD1 matching over 7 bases. Germline V gene lookup returns CDR1 WSHSY and CDR2 SAAADI. The CDR3 is made up of 12 amino acids. The V segment lost 4 bases and the J segment 9 bases; nucleotides outside the gene matches: 5. CDR3 sequence reads: CASSVKTGSYTF. CDR3 in DNA: TGCGCCAGCAGTGTAAAGACAGGGAGCTACACCTTC.

The gene calls are TRBV10-3 and TRBJ2-5, with D hard to call. The CDR3 has 14 residues. The V gene's germline CDR1 is ENHRY and CDR2 SYGVKD. Trimming removed 5 bases from V and 1 base from J, with 11 bases in between. This CDR3 is CAISTPRTQETQYF. The CDR3 nucleotides are TGTGCCATCAGTACTCCCCGAACCCAAGAGACCCAGTACTTC.